Sequencing of this T cell receptor (beta chain) was carried out in a study of control samples from healthy donors and cancer patients. Germline CDR1 SGHNT, CDR2 YYREEE (reference sequence). The CDR3 is made up of 17 amino acids. V gave up 0 bases and J gave up 7 bases; unmatched junction bases: 10. The method was immunoSEQ multiplex PCR; TCRdb's version includes in-frame clones alone and lacks a portion of them. The table lists 100,000 to 130,000 clones, approximately 84% of them singletons, with under 8.5% in the top ten. This clone was detected a few times. The sequencing sample was made of blood. The receptor was derived from a man aged 18 to 30 in good health. The chain has TRBV5-4 and TRBJ2-1, with TRBD1 matching 10 bases. The CDR3 region is CASSLGARQGAGNEQFF. The CDR3 DNA reads as TGTGCCAGCAGCTTGGGGGCCCGACAGGGGGCCGGGAATGAGCAGTTCTTC.